This T cell receptor beta chain appears in the sequencing data of a study of blood T cell repertoires in COVID-19. The CDR3 loop spans 17 amino acids. Per the germline V gene, CDR1 is SGHAT and CDR2 is FQNNGV. V gave up 4 bases and J gave up 3 bases; unmatched junction bases: 7. Participants spanned ages roughly 18 to 90 years and resided in over 20 US areas. Two negative PCRs, clearance, or symptom resolution were required of recovered Cohort 3 donors. Here immunoSEQ multiplex PCR was the method, and the copy in TCRdb shows in-frame clones only, minus some. The sample consists of fewer than 400,000 clones, approximately 88% of them appearing once.

What was sequenced was PBMCs or T cells enriched from blood (not recorded which). The chain uses TRBV11-2 and TRBJ1-6; 9 bases line up with TRBD1. This TCR was sampled from a woman under 30 who had recovered from COVID-19. The CDR3 DNA follows: TGTGCCAGCAGCTATTCCGGGACAGGGAACTATAATTCACCCCTCCACTTT. Its protein product is CASSYSGTGNYNSPLHF.